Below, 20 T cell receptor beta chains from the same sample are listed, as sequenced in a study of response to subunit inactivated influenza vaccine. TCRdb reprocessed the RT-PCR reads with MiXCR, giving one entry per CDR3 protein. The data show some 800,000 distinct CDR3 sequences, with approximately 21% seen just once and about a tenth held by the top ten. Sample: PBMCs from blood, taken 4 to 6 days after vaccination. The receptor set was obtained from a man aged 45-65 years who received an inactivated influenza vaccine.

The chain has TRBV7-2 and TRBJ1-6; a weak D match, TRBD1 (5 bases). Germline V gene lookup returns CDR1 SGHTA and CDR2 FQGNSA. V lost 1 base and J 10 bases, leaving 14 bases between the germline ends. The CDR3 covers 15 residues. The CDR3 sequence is CASSLDSGPGSPLHF. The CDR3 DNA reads TGTGCCAGCAGCTTAGATTCAGGGCCAGGATCACCCCTCCACTTT.

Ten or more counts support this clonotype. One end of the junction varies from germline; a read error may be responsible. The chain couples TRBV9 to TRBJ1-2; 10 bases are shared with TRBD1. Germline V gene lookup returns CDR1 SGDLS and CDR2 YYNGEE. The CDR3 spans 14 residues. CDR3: CASSVGTGDYGYTF. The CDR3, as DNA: TGTGCCAGTAGCGTAGGGACAGGGGACTATGGCTACACCTTC. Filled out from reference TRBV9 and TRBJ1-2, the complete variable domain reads DSGVTQTPKHLITATGQRVTLRCSPRSGDLSVYWYQQSLDQGLQFLIQYYNGEERAKGNILERFSAQQFPDLHSELNLSSLELGDSALYFCASSVGTGDYGYTFGSGTRLTVV.

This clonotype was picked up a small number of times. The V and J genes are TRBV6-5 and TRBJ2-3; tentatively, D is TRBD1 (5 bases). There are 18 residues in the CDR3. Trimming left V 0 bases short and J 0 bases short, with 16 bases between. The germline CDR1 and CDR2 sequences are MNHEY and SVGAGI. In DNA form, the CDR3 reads TGTGCCAGCAGTTACTCGAGGTTAATACAGGAGAGCACAGATACGCAGTATTTT. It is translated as CASSYSRLIQESTDTQYF.

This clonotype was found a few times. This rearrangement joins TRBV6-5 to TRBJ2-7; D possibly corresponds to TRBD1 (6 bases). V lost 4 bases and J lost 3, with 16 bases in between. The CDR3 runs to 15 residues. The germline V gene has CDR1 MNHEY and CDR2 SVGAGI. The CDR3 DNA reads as TGTGCCAGCAGTTCGTCCGCCAGGGGCATCTACGAGCAGTACTTC. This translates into CASSSSARGIYEQYF.

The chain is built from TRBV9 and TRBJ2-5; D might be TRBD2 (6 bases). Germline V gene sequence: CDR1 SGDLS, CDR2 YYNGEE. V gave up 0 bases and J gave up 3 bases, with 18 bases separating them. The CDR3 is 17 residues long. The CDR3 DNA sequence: TGTGCCAGCAGCGTAGAGGCGCAGGGCTCGGGGGAAGAGACCCAGTACTTC. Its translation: CASSVEAQGSGEETQYF. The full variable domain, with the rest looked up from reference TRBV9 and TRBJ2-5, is DSGVTQTPKHLITATGQRVTLRCSPRSGDLSVYWYQQSLDQGLQFLIQYYNGEERAKGNILERFSAQQFPDLHSELNLSSLELGDSALYFCASSVEAQGSGEETQYFGPGTRLLVL.

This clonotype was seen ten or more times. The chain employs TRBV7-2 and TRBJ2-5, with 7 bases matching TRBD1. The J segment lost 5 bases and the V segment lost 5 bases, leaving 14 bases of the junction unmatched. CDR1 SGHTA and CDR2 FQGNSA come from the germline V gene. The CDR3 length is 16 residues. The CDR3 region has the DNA TGTGCCAGCAGCGAACGGACAGGCCAGGCTGTGGAGACCCAGTACTTC. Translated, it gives CASSERTGQAVETQYF.

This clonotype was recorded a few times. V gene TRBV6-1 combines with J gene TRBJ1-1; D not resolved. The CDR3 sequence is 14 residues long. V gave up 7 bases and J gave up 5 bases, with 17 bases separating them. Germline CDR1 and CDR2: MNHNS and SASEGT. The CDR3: CASNRLRVGTEAFF. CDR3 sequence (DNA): TGTGCCAGCAACCGTTTGAGGGTGGGAACTGAAGCTTTCTTT.

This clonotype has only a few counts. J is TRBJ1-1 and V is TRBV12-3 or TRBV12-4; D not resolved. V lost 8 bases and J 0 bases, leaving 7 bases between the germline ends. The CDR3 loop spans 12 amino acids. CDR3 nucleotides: TGTGCCAGCGGAGATATGAACACTGAAGCTTTCTTT. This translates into CASGDMNTEAFF.

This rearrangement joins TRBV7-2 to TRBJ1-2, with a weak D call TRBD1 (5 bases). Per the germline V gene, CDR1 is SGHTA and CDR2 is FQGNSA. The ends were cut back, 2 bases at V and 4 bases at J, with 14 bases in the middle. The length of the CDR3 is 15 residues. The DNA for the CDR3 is TGTGCCAGCAGCTTACCTTCCGGGACGGCCTATGGCTACACCTTC. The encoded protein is CASSLPSGTAYGYTF.

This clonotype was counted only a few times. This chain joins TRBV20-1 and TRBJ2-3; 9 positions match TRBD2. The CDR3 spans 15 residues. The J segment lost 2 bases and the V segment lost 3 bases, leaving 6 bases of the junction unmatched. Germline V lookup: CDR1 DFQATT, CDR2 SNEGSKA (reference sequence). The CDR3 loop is CSARKAGGHTDTQYF. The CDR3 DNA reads TGCAGTGCTAGGAAAGCGGGGGGCCACACAGATACGCAGTATTTT.

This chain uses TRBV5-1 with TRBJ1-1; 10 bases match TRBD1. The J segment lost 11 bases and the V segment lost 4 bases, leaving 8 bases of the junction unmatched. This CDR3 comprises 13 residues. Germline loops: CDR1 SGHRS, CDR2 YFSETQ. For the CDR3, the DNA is TGCGCCAGCAGCCCGGGGTCGGGACAGGGGGCTTTCTTT. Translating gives CASSPGSGQGAFF. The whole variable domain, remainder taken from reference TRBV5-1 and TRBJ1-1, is KAGVTQTPRYLIKTRGQQVTLSCSPISGHRSVSWYQQTPGQGLQFLFEYFSETQRNKGNFPGRFSGRQFSNSRSEMNVSTLELGDSALYLCASSPGSGQGAFFGQGTRLTVV.

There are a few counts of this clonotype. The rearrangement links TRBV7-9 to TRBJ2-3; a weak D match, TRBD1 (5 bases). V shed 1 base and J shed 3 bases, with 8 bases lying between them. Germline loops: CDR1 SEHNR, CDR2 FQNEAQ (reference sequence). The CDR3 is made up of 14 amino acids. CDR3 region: CASSLEGQTDTQYF. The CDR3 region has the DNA TGTGCCAGCAGCTTAGAGGGGCAAACAGATACGCAGTATTTT. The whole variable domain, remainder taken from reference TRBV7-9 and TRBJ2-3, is DTGVSQNPRHKITKRGQNVTFRCDPISEHNRLYWYRQTLGQGPEFLTYFQNEAQLEKSRLLSDRFSAERPKGSFSTLEIQRTEQGDSAMYLCASSLEGQTDTQYFGPGTRLTVL.

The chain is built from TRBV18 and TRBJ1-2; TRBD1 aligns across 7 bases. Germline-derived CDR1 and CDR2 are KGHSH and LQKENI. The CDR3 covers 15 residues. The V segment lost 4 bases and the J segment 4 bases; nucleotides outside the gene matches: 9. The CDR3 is CASSLTGTEVYGYTF. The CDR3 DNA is TGTGCCAGCTCACTTACCGGGACAGAAGTCTATGGCTACACCTTC.

CDR3 residues: CSAGEGPSTDTQYF. CDR3 coding DNA: TGCAGTGCGGGGGAGGGACCTAGCACAGATACGCAGTATTTT. V is TRBV20-1 and J is TRBJ2-3, with 7 nucleotides matching TRBD2. CDR1 and CDR2 (germline): DFQATT, SNEGSKA (reference sequence). The ends lost 6 bases at V and 0 bases at J; junction bases unmatched: 6. The CDR3 contains 14 residues.

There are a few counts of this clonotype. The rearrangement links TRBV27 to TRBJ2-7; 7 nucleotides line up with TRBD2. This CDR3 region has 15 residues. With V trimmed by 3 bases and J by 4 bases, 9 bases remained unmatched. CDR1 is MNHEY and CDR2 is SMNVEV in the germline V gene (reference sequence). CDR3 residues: CASSLWGGSNYEQYF. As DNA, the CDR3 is TGTGCCAGCAGTTTGTGGGGCGGGAGTAATTACGAGCAGTACTTC.

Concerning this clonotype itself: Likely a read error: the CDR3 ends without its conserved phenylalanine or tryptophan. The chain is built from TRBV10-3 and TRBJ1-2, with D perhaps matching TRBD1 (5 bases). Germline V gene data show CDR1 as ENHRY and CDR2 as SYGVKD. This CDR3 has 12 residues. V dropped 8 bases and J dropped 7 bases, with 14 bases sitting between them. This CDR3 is CAIQGVSFGYTL. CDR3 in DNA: TGTGCCATCCAAGGGGTTTCTTTTGGCTACACCTTA.

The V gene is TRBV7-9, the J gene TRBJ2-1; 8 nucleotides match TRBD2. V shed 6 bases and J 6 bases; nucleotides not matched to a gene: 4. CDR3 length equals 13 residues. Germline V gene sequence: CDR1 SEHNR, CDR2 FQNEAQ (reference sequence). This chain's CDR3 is CASRSAGGNEQFF. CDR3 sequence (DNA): TGTGCCAGCAGATCCGCGGGGGGCAATGAGCAGTTCTTC.

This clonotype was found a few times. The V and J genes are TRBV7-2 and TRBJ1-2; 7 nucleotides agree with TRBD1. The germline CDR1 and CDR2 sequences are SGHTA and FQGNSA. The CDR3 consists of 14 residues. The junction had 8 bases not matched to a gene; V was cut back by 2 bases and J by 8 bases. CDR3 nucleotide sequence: TGTGCCAGCAGCTTAAAGATACAGGGGATAGGCTACACCTTC. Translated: CASSLKIQGIGYTF.

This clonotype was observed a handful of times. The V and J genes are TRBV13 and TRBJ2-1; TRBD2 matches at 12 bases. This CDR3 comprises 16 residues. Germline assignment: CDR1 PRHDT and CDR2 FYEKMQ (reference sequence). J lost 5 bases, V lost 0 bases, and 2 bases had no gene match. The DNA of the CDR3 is TGTGCCAGCAGCTTAGGATGGACTAGCGGGAACAATGAGCAGTTCTTC. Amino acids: CASSLGWTSGNNEQFF. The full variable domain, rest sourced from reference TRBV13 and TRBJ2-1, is AAGVIQSPRHLIKEKRETATLKCYPIPRHDTVYWYQQGPGQDPQFLISFYEKMQSDKGSIPDRFSAQQFSDYHSELNMSSLELGDSALYFCASSLGWTSGNNEQFFGPGTRLTVL.

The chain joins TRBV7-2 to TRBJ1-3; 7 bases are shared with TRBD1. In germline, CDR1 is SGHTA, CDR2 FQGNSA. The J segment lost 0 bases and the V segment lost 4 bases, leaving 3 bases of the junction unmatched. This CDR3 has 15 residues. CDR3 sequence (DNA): TGTGCCAGCAGCTCGACAGGGCACTCTGGAAACACCATATATTTT. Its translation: CASSSTGHSGNTIYF.